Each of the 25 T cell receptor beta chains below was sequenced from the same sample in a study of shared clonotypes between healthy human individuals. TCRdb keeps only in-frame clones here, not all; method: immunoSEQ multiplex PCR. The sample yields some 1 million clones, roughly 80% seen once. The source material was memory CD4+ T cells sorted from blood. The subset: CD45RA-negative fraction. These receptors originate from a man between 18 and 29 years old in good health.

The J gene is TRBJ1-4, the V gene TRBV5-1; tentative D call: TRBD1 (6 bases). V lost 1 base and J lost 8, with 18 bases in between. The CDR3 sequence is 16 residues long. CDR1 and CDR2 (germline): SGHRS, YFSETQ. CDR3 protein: CASSLSQGSSLEKLFF. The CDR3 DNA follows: TGCGCCAGCAGCTTGTCACAGGGAAGTTCGCTGGAAAAACTGTTTTTT.

The CDR3 is CALDRVREKLFF. The CDR3 coding sequence is TGTGCCTTAGACAGGGTTCGAGAAAAACTGTTTTTT. V gene TRBV30 combines with J gene TRBJ1-4, with 7 bases fitting TRBD1. The CDR3 length is 12 residues. V shed 7 bases and J 8 bases; nucleotides not matched to a gene: 7. Looked up from germline, CDR1 is GTSNPN and CDR2 is SVGIG (reference sequence).

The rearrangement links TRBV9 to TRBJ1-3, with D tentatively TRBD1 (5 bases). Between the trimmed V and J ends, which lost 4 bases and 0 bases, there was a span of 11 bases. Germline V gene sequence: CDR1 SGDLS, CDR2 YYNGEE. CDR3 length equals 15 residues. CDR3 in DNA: TGTGCCAGCAGCCAAACAGGCATCTCTGGAAACACCATATATTTT. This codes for CASSQTGISGNTIYF.

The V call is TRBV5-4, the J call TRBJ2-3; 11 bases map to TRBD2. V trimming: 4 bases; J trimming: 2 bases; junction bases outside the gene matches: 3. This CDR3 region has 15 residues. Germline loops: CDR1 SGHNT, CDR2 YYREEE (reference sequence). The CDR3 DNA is TGTGCCAGCAGCCCGACTAGCGGGGTCACAGATACGCAGTATTTT. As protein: CASSPTSGVTDTQYF. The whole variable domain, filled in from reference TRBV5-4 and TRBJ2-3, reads ETGVTQSPTHLIKTRGQQVTLRCSSQSGHNTVSWYQQALGQGPQFIFQYYREEENGRGNFPPRFSGLQFPNYSSELNVNALELDDSALYLCASSPTSGVTDTQYFGPGTRLTVL.

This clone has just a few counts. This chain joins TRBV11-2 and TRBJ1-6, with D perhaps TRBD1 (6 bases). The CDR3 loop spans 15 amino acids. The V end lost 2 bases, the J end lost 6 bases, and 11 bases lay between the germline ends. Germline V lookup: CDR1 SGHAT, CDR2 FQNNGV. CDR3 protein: CASSLTTGSNSPLHF. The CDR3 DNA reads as TGTGCCAGCAGCTTAACGACAGGATCTAATTCACCCCTCCACTTT.

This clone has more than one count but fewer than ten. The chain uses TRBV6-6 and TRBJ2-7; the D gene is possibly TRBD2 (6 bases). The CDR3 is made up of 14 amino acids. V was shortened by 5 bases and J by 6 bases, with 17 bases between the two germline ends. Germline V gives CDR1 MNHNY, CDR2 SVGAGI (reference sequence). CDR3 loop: CASSITRERSEQYF. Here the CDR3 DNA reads TGTGCCAGCAGTATTACGCGGGAACGGAGCGAGCAGTACTTC.

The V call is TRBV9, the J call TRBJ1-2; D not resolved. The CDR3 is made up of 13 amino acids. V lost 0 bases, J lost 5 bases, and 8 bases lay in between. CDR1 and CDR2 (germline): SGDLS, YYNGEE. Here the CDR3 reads CASSVAPSYGYTF. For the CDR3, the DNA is TGTGCCAGCAGCGTAGCTCCGTCTTATGGCTACACCTTC.

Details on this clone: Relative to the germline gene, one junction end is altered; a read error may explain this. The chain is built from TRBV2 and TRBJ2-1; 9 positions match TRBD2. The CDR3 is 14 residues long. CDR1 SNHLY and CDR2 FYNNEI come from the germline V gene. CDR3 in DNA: TGTGCCAGCAGAGAAGGGACTAGCCATAATGAGCAGTTCTTC. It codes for CASREGTSHNEQFF.

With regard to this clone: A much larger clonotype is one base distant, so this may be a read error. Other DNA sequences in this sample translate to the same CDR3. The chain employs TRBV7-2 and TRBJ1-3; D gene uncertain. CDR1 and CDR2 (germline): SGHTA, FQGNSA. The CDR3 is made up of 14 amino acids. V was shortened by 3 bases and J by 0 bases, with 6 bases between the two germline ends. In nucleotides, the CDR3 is TGTGCCAGCAGCTTGGGAGTCTCTGGAAACACCATATATTTT. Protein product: CASSLGVSGNTIYF.

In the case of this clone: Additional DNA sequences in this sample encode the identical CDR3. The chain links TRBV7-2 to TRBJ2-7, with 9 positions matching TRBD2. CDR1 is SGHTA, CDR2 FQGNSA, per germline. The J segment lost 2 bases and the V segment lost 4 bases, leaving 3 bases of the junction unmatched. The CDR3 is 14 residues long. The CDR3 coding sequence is TGTGCCAGCAGCTCCTCTAGCGGGACCTACGAGCAGTACTTC. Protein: CASSSSSGTYEQYF. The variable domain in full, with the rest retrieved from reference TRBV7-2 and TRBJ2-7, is GAGVSQSPSNKVTEKGKDVELRCDPISGHTALYWYRQSLGQGLEFLIYFQGNSAPDKSGLPSDRFSAERTGGSVSTLTIQRTQQEDSAVYLCASSSSSGTYEQYFGPGTRLTVT.

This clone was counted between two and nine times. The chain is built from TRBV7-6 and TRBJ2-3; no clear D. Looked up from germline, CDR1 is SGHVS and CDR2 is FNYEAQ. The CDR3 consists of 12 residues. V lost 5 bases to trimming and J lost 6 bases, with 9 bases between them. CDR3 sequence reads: CASSTQRDTQYF. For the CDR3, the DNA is TGTGCCAGCAGCACCCAGAGGGATACGCAGTATTTT.

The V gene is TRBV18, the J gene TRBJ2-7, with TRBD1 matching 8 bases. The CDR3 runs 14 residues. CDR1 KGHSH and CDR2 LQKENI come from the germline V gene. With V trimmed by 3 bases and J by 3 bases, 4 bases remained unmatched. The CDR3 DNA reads TGTGCCAGCTCACCGGGACAGGCAAACTACGAGCAGTACTTC. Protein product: CASSPGQANYEQYF.

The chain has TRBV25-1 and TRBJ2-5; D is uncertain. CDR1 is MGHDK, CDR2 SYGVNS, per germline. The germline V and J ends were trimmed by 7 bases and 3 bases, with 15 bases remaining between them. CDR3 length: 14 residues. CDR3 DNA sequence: TGTGCCAGCACACCTGGATTTGTAGAAGAGACCCAGTACTTC. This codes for CASTPGFVEETQYF.

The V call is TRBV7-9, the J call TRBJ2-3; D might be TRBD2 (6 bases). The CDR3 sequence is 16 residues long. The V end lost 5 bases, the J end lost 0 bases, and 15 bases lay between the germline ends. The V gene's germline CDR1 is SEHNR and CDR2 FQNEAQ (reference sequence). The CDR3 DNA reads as TGTGCCAGCAGCCCGGGGGACTTACTGAGCACAGATACGCAGTATTTT. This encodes CASSPGDLLSTDTQYF.

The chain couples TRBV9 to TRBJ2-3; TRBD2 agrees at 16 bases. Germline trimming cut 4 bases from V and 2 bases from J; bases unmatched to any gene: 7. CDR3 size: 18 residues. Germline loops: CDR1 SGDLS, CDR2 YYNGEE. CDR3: CASSLGTSGGEITDTQYF. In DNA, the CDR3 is TGTGCCAGCAGCCTCGGGACTAGCGGGGGGGAAATCACAGATACGCAGTATTTT.

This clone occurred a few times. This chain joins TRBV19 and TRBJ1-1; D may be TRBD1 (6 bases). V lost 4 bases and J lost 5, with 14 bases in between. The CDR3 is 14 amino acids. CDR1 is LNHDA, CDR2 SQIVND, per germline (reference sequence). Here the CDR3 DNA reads TGTGCCAGTAGTACGAGGGACACGGGGACTGAAGCTTTCTTT. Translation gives CASSTRDTGTEAFF.

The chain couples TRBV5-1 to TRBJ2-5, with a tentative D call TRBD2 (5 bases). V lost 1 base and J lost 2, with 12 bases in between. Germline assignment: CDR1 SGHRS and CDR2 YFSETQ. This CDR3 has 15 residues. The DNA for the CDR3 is TGCGCCAGCAGCTTGTCGCTAGCCGAACAAGAGACCCAGTACTTC. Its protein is CASSLSLAEQETQYF. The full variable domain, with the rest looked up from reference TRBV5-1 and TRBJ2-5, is KAGVTQTPRYLIKTRGQQVTLSCSPISGHRSVSWYQQTPGQGLQFLFEYFSETQRNKGNFPGRFSGRQFSNSRSEMNVSTLELGDSALYLCASSLSLAEQETQYFGPGTRLLVL.

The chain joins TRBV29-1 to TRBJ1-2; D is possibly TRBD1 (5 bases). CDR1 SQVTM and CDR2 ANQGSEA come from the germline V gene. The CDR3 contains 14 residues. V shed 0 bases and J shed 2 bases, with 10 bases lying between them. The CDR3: CSVEDRAGNYGYTF. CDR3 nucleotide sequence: TGCAGCGTTGAAGATCGGGCAGGGAACTATGGCTACACCTTC.

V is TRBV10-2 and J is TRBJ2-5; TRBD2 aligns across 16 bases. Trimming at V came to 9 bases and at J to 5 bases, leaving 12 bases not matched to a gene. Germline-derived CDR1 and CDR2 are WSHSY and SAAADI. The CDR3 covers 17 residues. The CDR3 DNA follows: TGCGCCAGTGCTCCGGGACTAGCGGGGGGGCCGCGGGAGACCCAGTACTTC. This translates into CASAPGLAGGPRETQYF.

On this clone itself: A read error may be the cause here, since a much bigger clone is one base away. Written as DNA, the CDR3 is TGTGCCAGCAGCTTACGGGGGAACACTGAAGCTTTCTTT. Translated, it gives CASSLRGNTEAFF. The rearrangement links TRBV13 to TRBJ1-1; D uncertain. From germline, CDR1 is PRHDT and CDR2 FYEKMQ (reference sequence). CDR3 length equals 13 residues. V shed 2 bases and J shed 1 base, with 5 bases lying between them. Using reference TRBV13 and TRBJ1-1 for the parts outside the CDR3, the full variable domain is AAGVIQSPRHLIKEKRETATLKCYPIPRHDTVYWYQQGPGQDPQFLISFYEKMQSDKGSIPDRFSAQQFSDYHSELNMSSLELGDSALYFCASSLRGNTEAFFGQGTRLTVV.

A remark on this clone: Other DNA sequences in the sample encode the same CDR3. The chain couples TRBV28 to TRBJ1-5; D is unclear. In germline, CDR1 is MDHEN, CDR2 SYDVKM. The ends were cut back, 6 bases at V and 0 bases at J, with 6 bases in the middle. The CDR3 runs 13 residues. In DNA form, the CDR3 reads TGTGCCAGCAGCTCCGATAGCAATCAGCCCCAGCATTTT. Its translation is CASSSDSNQPQHF.

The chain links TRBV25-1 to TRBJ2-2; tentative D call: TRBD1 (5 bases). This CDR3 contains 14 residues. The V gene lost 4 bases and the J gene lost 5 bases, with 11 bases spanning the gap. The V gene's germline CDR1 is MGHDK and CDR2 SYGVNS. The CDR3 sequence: CASSVAGWTGELFF. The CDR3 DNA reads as TGTGCCAGCAGTGTGGCAGGGTGGACCGGGGAGCTGTTTTTT.

The CDR3 nucleotides are TGTGCCAGCAGCTCATTCCCGGGGACTAGCGGGAGAGATACGGGAGAGACCCAGTACTTC. It translates to CASSSFPGTSGRDTGETQYF. The chain carries TRBV5-5 and TRBJ2-5; 14 nucleotides align to TRBD2. CDR3 length equals 20 residues. V lost 3 bases, J lost 4 bases, and 17 bases stayed unmatched. Germline loops: CDR1 SGHKS, CDR2 YYEKEE (reference sequence).

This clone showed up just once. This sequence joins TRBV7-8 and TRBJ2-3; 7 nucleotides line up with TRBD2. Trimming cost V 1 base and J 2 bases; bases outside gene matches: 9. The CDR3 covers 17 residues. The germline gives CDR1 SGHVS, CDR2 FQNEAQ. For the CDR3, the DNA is TGTGCCAGCAGCTTAGTAGGGAAAGCGGGATACACAGATACGCAGTATTTT. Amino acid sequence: CASSLVGKAGYTDTQYF.

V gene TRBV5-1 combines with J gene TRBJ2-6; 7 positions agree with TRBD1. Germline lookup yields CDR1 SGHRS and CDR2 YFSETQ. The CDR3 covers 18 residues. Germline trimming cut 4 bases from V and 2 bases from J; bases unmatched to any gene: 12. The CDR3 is CASSPRQGGTAGANVLTF. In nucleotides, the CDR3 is TGCGCCAGCAGCCCCAGACAGGGTGGTACTGCTGGGGCCAACGTCCTGACTTTC.